This TCR beta chain stems from a study of T-cell reconstitution after alpha-beta-depleted transplantation in children. The CDR3 extends over 15 amino acids. Germline V gene data show CDR1 as SGHNT and CDR2 as YYREEE (reference sequence). The V gene end was trimmed by 2 bases and the J gene end by 8 bases; junction bases not matched to a gene: 8. This clonotype was found many times. Preparation of the TCRbeta library used unique molecular identifiers. TCRdb called the PCR reads again in MiXCR, with one record for every CDR3 protein. The sample carries 230,000 or so distinct CDR3 sequences, about 8.8% recorded once.

The sequencing used PBMCs from the stem cell graft donor, collected from the stem cell graft. The chain carries TRBV5-4 and TRBJ2-1; 9 bases fit TRBD1. The source of this sequence is a human donor who donated a stem cell graft to a child with SCID. The CDR3 region is CASSFGTGTWDEQFF. The CDR3 DNA is TGTGCCAGCAGCTTCGGGACAGGGACATGGGATGAGCAGTTCTTC. Full variable domain (rest looked up from reference TRBV5-4 and TRBJ2-1): ETGVTQSPTHLIKTRGQQVTLRCSSQSGHNTVSWYQQALGQGPQFIFQYYREEENGRGNFPPRFSGLQFPNYSSELNVNALELDDSALYLCASSFGTGTWDEQFFGPGTRLTVL.